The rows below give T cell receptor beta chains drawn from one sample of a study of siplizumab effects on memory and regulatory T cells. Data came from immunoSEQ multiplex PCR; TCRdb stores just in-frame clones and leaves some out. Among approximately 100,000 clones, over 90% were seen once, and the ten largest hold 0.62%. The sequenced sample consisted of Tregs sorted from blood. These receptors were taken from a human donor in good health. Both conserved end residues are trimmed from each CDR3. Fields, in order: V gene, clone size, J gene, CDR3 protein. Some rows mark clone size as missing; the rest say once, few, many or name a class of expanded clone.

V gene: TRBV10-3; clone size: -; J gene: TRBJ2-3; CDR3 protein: AIRRDTDTQY
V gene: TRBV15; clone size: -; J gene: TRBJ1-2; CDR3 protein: ATSRDLTGTAYGYT
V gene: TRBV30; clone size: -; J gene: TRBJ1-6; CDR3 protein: ASRTGVNRNSPLH
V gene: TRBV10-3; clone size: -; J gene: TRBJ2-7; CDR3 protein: AITSGSLDEQY
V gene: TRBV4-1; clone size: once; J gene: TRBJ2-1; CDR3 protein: ASSQSSGRGEQF
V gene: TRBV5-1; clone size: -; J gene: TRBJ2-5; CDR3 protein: ASSLAGRETQY
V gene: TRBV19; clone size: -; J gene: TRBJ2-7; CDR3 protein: ASSGGRSHH
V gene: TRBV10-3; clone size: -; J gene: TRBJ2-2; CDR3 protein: ATSRLAVNTGELF
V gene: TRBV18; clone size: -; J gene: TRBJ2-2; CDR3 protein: ASSQTVNTGELF
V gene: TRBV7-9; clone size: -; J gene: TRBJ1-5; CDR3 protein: ASSSTGSNQPQH
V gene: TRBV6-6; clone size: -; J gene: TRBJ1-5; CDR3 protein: ASSLMWGINQPQH
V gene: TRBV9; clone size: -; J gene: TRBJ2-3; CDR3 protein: ASSVGVSGRRADTQY
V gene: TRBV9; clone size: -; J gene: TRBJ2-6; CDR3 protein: ASSGTRGGHSGANVLT
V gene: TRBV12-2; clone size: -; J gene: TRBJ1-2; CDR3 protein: ASRLARRTCNTSNYGYT
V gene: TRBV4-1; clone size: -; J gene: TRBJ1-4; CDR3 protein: ASSQAFRAEKLF
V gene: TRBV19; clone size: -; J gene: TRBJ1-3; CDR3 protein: ASSILKGSGNTIY
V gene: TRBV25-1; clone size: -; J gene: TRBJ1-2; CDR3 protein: ASSESDSGNGYT
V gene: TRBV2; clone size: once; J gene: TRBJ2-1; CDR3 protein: ASSPRGVGSNEQF
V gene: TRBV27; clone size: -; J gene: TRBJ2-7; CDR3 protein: ASGGSYEQY
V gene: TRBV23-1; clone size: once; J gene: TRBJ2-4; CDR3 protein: ASSPGQGEILRNIQY
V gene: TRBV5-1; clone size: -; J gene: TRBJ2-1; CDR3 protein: ASSWDRGYSYNEQF
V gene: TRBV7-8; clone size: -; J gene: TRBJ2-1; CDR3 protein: ASSPTSGMYNEQF
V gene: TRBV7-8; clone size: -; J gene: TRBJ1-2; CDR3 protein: ASSYRDTDNYGYT